This TCR beta chain derives from a study of blood T cell repertoires in COVID-19. About the research overall: T cells, B-cell-depleted T cells, or PBMCs provided the cDNA or gDNA that served as material.

This clone has only a few counts. How the authors handled the data: How many nucleated cells were present was estimated from reference gene primer amplification. TCRdb's table, derived via immunoSEQ multiplex PCR, lists solely in-frame clones and lacks some. V and J calls and clone size follow that table, whereas D and trimming were derived from the DNA. The top ten clones hold approximately 10% of a sample with roughly 100,000 clones, around nine tenths of them seen once. CDR1 and CDR2 from the germline V gene are SGHTA and FQGTGA. The junction had 5 bases not matched to a gene; V was cut back by 2 bases and J by 4 bases. This CDR3 is 16 amino acids long.

The V call is TRBV7-3, the J call TRBJ1-1, with TRBD1 identical over 12 bases. Sequenced input: peripheral blood. The source of this sequence is an older man with acute or convalescent COVID-19. The CDR3 reads CASSLQGTGGTTEAFF. The CDR3, as DNA: TGTGCCAGCAGCTTACAGGGGACAGGGGGCACCACTGAAGCTTTCTTT.